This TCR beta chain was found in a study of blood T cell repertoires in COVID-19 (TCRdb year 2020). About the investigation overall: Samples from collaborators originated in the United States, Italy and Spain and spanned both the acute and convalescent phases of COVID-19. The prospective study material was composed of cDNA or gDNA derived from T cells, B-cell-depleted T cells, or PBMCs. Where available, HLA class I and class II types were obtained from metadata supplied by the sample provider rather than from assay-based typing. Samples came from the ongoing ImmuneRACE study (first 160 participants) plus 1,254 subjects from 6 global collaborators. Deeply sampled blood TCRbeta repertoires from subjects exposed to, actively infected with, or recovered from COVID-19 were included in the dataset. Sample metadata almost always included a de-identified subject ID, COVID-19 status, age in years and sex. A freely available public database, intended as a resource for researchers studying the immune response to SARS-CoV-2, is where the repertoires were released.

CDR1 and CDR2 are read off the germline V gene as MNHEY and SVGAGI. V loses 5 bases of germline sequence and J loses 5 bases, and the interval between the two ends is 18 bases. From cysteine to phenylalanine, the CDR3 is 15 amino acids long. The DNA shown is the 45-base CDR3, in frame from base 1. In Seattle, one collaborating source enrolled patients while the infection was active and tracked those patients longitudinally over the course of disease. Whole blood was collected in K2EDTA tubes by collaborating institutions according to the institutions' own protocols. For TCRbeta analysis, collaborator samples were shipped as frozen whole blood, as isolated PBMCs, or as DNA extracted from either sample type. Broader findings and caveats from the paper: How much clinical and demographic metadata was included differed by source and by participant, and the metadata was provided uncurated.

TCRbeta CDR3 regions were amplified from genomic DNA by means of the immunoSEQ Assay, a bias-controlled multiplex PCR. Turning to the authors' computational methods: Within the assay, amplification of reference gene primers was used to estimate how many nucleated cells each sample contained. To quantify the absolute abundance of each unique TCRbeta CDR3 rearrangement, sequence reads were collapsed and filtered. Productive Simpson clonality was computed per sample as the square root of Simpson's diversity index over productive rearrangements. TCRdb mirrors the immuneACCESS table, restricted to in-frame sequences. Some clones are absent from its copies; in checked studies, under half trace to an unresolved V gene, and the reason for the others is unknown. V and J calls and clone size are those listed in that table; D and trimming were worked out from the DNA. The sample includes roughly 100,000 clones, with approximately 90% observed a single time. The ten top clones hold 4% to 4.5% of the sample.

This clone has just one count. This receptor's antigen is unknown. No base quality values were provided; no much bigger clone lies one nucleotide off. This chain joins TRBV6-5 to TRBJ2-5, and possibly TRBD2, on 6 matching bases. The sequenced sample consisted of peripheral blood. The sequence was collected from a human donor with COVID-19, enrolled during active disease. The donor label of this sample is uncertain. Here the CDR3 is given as CASSHRDSSGETQYF. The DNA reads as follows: TGTGCCAGCAGTCACCGGGACTCCTCGGGGGAGACCCAGTACTTC.